This T cell receptor beta chain was obtained from a study of T-cell memory formation after mild COVID-19. Turning to the study itself: Largely donor-specific sequence clusters came from a couple of donors. Study-level points and caveats: For contracting clones, CD4+ ones sat mainly in CM and EM, CD8+ in EMRA.

Remarks on this clonotype: Antigen specificity is unknown.

The CDR3 is 16 residues long. V lost 3 bases and J lost 6, with 20 bases in between. TCRdb processed the 5' RACE reads anew with MiXCR; each CDR3 protein has one entry. Counted here are some 450,000 distinct CDR3 sequences, more than 15% occurring once; the ten biggest clones make up approximately 21%. The specimen sequenced was PBMCs or a T cell subset sorted from them (not recorded which). This TCR was recovered from a man aged 18 to 30 who had mild COVID-19 (a few samples of this study predate the infection). Cell type and time point are not known. This rearrangement joins TRBV12-3 or TRBV12-4 to TRBJ1-1; D is ambiguous. The CDR3 loop is CASSLQGMAPKSEAFF. In nucleotides, the CDR3 is TGTGCCAGCAGTTTGCAAGGAATGGCTCCCAAGTCTGAAGCTTTCTTT.